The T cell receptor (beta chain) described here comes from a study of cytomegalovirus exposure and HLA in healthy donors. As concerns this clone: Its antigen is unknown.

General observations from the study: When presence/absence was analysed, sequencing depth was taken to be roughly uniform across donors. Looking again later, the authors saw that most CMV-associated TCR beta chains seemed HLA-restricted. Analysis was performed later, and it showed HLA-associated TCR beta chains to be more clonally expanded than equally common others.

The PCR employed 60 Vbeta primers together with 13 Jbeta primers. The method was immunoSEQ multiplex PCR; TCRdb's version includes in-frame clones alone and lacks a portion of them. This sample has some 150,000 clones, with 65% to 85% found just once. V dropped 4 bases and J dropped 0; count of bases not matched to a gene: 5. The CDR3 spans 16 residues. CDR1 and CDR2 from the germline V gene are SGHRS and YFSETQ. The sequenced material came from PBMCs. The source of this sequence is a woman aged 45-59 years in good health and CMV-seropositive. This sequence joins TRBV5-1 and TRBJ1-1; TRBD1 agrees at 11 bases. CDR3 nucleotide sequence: TGCGCCAGCAGCAGGGACAGGGGGGGGATGAACACTGAAGCTTTCTTT. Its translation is CASSRDRGGMNTEAFF.